The 2 T cell receptor beta chains below come from one sample, sequenced in a study of blood T cell dynamics during melanoma immunotherapy. The time point is: week 3, after first cycle of checkpoint inhibitor. The repertoire was sequenced with immunoSEQ multiplex PCR; TCRdb's copy has only in-frame clones and lacks some. The data show 10,000 to 15,000 clones, roughly 90% seen once. Material: blood, obtained from a patient treated with checkpoint blockade. The receptors were sampled from a human donor with melanoma.

V usage is TRBV5-6 and J usage is TRBJ2-7, with D perhaps being TRBD1 or TRBD2 (5 bases each). The CDR3 contains 17 residues. Germline V CDR1 and CDR2: SGHDT, YYEEEE. The germline V and J ends were trimmed by 0 bases and 3 bases, with 19 bases remaining between them. CDR3 sequence reads: CASSLVAGPNRGYEQYF. In nucleotides, the CDR3 is TGTGCCAGCAGCTTGGTCGCAGGGCCAAATCGGGGCTACGAGCAGTACTTC.

The V gene is TRBV11-2, the J gene TRBJ2-7; 8 bases map to TRBD2. V trimming: 4 bases; J trimming: 2 bases; junction bases outside the gene matches: 10. The length of the CDR3 is 16 residues. Germline V gene sequence: CDR1 SGHAT, CDR2 FQNNGV. The CDR3 loop is CASSSLSSGPPYEQYF. CDR3 coding DNA: TGTGCCAGCAGCTCGTTATCTAGCGGGCCCCCCTACGAGCAGTACTTC.